This T cell receptor beta chain comes out of a study of blood T cell repertoires in COVID-19. In the study overall: The study drew acute and convalescent COVID-19 samples from the United States, Italy and Spain. Sources were T cells, B-cell-depleted T cells, or PBMCs; the material itself was cDNA or gDNA.

Study processing details: Estimates of nucleated cell counts were drawn from the amplification of reference gene primers. Profiling relied on immunoSEQ multiplex PCR, and the TCRdb table lists in-frame clones only, not all of them. V, J and clone size were drawn from that table, and D and trimming were deduced from the DNA. The profile shows about 150,000 clones, over 70% of them singletons. The clonotype was recovered from a human donor in a cohort sampled during active COVID-19. Sequenced material: peripheral blood.

The CDR3 is CASSQQREAETQYF. Here the CDR3 DNA reads TGTGCCAGCAGCCAACAGCGGGAGGCAGAGACCCAGTACTTC. The genes are TRBV3-1 (or the pseudogene TRBV3-2) and TRBJ2-5; TRBD2 matches at 9 bases. Unmatched junction bases numbered 2, after V lost 2 bases and J lost 4 bases. This CDR3 is built from 14 residues. The germline V gene has CDR1 LGHDT and CDR2 YNNKEL (reference sequence).